This TCR beta chain was captured in a study of human T cells and chemical hapten exposure. Each CDR3 protein gets one entry after TCRdb re-called the RACE reads with MiXCR. The sample has around 350,000 distinct CDR3 sequences, roughly 6% seen once. In this sample, this clonotype turned up a few times. Deletions cut 2 bases from V and 3 bases from J, with 7 bases between. The germline V gene has CDR1 SGHNT and CDR2 YENEEA. The CDR3 consists of 13 residues. Time point noted: pre-sensitization, week 0. As to treatment: therapeutic diphenylcyclopropenone sensitization with weekly scalp DPC. It was from unfractionated whole blood that total RNA was extracted.

This specimen consisted of whole blood, obtained in connection with sensitization to the hapten diphenylcyclopropenone (DPC). This sequence originates from a woman between 18 and 30 years old with alopecia areata. Some clones in this sample may be carry-over from other donors' samples. The gene calls are TRBV11-3 and TRBJ2-5; D ambiguous. DNA of the CDR3: TGTGCCAGCAGCTTATTCGGAAAAGAGACCCAGTACTTC. This sequence encodes CASSLFGKETQYF.